There are many counts of the clone carrying this T cell receptor beta chain. In the source study's methods: Amplified reference gene primers provided the basis for estimating nucleated cell counts. TCRdb's copy holds only in-frame clones and misses some; the assay was immunoSEQ multiplex PCR. The D gene and trimming were derived from the DNA, and the V and J assignments and clone size from that table. Here the sample spans 110,000 to 150,000 clones, 70% to 90% being singletons. This specimen belongs to a study of blood T cell repertoires in COVID-19. Turning to the study itself: The origin of the acute and convalescent COVID-19 samples was the United States, Italy and Spain. The analysed material was cDNA or gDNA that came from T cells, B-cell-depleted T cells, or PBMCs.

Germline V gives CDR1 GTSNPN, CDR2 SVGIG (reference sequence). The CDR3 spans 13 residues. V trimming: 5 bases; J trimming: 7 bases; junction bases outside the gene matches: 10. The sequence was obtained from a human donor in a cohort sampled during active COVID-19. The sequencing input was peripheral blood. J is TRBJ1-1 and V is TRBV30; 7 nucleotides agree with TRBD1. The CDR3 reads CAWSRHRGVEAFF. The CDR3, as DNA: TGTGCCTGGTCTCGGCACAGGGGAGTTGAAGCTTTCTTT.